This TCR beta chain came from a study of cytomegalovirus exposure and HLA in healthy donors. This clone has just a few counts. PCR involved 60 Vbeta and 13 Jbeta primers. Profiling relied on immunoSEQ multiplex PCR, and the TCRdb table lists in-frame clones only, not all of them. The sample consists of some 140,000 clones, nearly 80% of them appearing once. V was cut by 1 base and J by 3 bases, with 12 bases left in between. CDR1 is SEHNR and CDR2 is FQNEAQ in the germline V gene (reference sequence). The CDR3 spans 15 residues. The sequence came from a man aged 25-45 years in good health and CMV-seronegative. The J gene is TRBJ1-1, the V gene TRBV7-9; perhaps TRBD1 as D (5 bases). Sequenced sample: PBMCs. DNA of the CDR3: TGTGCCAGCAGCTTAGTCCGTGCAGGGCACACTGAAGCTTTCTTT. It specifies CASSLVRAGHTEAFF.